The TCR beta chain under discussion was sequenced for a study of Tregs in tolerant kidney transplant recipients. Study at large: Mixed chimerism was transient after nonmyeloablative marrow transplants from related graft donors.

The CDR3 loop spans 12 amino acids. Germline CDR1 reads MNHNY; CDR2 reads SVGAGI (reference sequence). Trimming pared 4 bases from V and 9 bases from J, leaving 13 bases between. Measured with immunoSEQ multiplex PCR; TCRdb has only the in-frame clones, and not every one. The top ten hold 0.39% of the sample, which has tens of thousands of clones, 70% to 90% seen once. This clone came up a few times. The clonotype comes from a human donor who received a combined kidney and bone marrow transplant. The chain couples TRBV6-6 to TRBJ2-7, with D possibly TRBD2 on 5 matching bases. The sequencing here drew on CD4+ T cells from blood, taken before the transplant. The CDR3 sequence: CASSSREEGQYF. The DNA of the CDR3 is TGTGCCAGCAGTTCGCGCGAAGAGGGGCAGTACTTC.